This TCR beta chain was identified during a study of T cell clones after liver transplantation. About the research overall: Three of eight recipients were HCV-positive; others had non-autoimmune, non-viral indications. Study conclusions and caveats: Compared with third party-reactive sequences, donor-reactive ones declined more, independent of withdrawal success. Graft donor-reactive T cells possibly entered the graft instead of undergoing deletion.

V lost 4 bases, J lost 5 bases, and 7 bases stayed unmatched. CDR1 is SGHNT and CDR2 is YYREEE in the germline V gene (reference sequence). The CDR3 length is 14 residues. Sequencing was performed with immunoSEQ multiplex PCR; in TCRdb, only in-frame clones are kept and a portion is missing. This table holds tens of thousands of clones, roughly 84% found once. A remark on this clone: Its antigen is still unknown.

Sequenced here: CD4+ T cells from blood, sampled 48 to 50 months after liver transplant. The J gene is TRBJ2-5, the V gene TRBV5-4; 8 positions match TRBD1. The receptor's source is a human patient who received a liver transplant. Some of the T cells may derive from the graft donor. The CDR3 protein is CASSRRGPWETQYF. CDR3 bases: TGTGCCAGCAGCCGCAGGGGGCCCTGGGAGACCCAGTACTTC.